This entry lists 4 T cell receptor beta chains sequenced from one sample in a study of cytomegalovirus exposure and HLA in healthy donors. In the PCR, 60 Vbeta and 13 Jbeta primers were used. Sequencing used immunoSEQ multiplex PCR; TCRdb keeps in-frame clones, though not all of them. The sample holds roughly 150,000 clones; more than 75% are singletons and the top ten take approximately 0.87%. Input material: PBMCs. The receptors stem from a girl aged 2 to 10 in good health and CMV-seropositive.

V is TRBV4-2 and J is TRBJ1-2; D not resolved. V lost 2 bases, J lost 4 bases, and 11 bases lay in between. This CDR3 is built from 14 residues. The germline CDR1 and CDR2 sequences are LGHNA and YNFKEQ. The CDR3 sequence: CASSQPGEGYGYTF. The CDR3 region has the DNA TGTGCCAGCAGCCAACCAGGTGAGGGCTATGGCTACACCTTC.

This clone was counted once. This rearrangement joins TRBV7-9 to TRBJ2-5; D may be TRBD1 (6 bases). Germline values: CDR1 SEHNR, CDR2 FQNEAQ (reference sequence). This CDR3 has 14 residues. Between the trimmed V and J ends, which lost 5 bases and 4 bases, there was a span of 14 bases. The CDR3 DNA reads TGTGCCAGCAGCCCTCCCCGGACAGTAGAGACCCAGTACTTC. Amino acid sequence: CASSPPRTVETQYF.

The V call is TRBV6-5, the J call TRBJ2-5, with a tentative D call TRBD1 (5 bases). With 1 base removed from V and 5 bases from J, the gap between germline ends came to 17 bases. Germline V gene data show CDR1 as MNHEY and CDR2 as SVGAGI. This CDR3 contains 16 residues. CDR3 amino acids: CASSYLGRANKETQYF. The DNA for the CDR3 is TGTGCCAGCAGTTACTTGGGCAGGGCGAACAAGGAGACCCAGTACTTC.

This chain joins TRBV2 and TRBJ1-1; unclear D gene. The V and J ends lost 7 bases and 6 bases respectively, with 6 bases between them. CDR1 is SNHLY, CDR2 FYNNEI, per germline. CDR3 length equals 10 residues. The CDR3 loop is CASNFPEAFF. Here the CDR3 DNA reads TGTGCCAGCAACTTTCCTGAAGCTTTCTTT.